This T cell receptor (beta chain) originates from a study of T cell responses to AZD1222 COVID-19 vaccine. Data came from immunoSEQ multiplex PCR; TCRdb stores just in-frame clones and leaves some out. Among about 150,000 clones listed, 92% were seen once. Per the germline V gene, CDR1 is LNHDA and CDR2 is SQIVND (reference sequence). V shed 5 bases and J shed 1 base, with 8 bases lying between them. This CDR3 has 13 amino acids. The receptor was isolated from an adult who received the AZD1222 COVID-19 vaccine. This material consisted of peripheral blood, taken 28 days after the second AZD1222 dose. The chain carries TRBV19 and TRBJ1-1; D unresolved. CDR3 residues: CASSWRGNTEAFF. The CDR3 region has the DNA TGTGCCAGTAGTTGGCGGGGGAACACTGAAGCTTTCTTT.